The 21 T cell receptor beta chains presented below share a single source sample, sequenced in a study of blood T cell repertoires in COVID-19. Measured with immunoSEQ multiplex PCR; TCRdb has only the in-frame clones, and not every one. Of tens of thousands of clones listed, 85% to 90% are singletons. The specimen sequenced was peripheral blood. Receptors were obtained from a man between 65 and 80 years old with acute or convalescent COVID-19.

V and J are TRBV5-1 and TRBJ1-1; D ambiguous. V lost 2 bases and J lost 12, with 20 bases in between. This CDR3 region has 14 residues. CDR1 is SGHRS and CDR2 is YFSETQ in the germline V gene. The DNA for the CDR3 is TGCGCCAGCAGCTTCGCGGCAACCAACCAACAAACTTTCTTT. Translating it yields CASSFAATNQQTFF.

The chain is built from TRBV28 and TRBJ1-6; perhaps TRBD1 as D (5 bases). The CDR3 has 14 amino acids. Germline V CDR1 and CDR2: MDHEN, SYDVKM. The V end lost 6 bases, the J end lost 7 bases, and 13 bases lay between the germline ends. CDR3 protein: CASRIGNRNSPLHF. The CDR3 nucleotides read TGTGCCAGCAGGATAGGGAACAGGAATTCACCCCTCCACTTT. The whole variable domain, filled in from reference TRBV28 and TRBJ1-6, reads DVKVTQSSRYLVKRTGEKVFLECVQDMDHENMFWYRQDPGLGLRLIYFSYDVKMKEKGDIPEGYSVSREKKERFSLILESASTNQTSMYLCASRIGNRNSPLHFGNGTRLTVT.

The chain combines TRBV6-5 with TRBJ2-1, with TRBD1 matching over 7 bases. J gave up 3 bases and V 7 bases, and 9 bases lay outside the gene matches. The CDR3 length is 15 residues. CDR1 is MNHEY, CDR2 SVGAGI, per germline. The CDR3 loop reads CASMKTGYFYNEQFF. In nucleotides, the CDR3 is TGTGCCAGCATGAAGACAGGGTATTTCTACAATGAGCAGTTCTTC.

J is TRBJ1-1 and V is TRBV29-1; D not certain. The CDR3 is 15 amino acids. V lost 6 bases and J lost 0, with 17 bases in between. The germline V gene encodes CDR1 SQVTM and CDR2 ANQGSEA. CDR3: CSVVPGSGMNTEAFF. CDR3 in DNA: TGCAGCGTCGTCCCGGGATCGGGGATGAACACTGAAGCTTTCTTT.

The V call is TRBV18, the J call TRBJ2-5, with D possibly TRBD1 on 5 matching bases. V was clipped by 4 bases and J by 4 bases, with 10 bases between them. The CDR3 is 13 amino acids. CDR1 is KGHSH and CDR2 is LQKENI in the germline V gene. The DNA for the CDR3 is TGTGCCAGCTCACTTGGCAGGGCAGAGACCCAGTACTTC. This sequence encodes CASSLGRAETQYF.

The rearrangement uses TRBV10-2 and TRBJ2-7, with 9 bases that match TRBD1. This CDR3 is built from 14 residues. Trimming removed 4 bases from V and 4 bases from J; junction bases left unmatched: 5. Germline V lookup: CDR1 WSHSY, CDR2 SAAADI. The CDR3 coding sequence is TGCGCCAGCAGTGCGGGACAGGGACCTTACGAGCAGTACGTC. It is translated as CASSAGQGPYEQYV.

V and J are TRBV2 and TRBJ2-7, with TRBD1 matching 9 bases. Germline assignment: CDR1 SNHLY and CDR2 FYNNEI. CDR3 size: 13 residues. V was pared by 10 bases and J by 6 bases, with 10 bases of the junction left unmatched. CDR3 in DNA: TGTGCCACCTCCCGGGACAGGGCTTTCGAGCAGTACTTC. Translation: CATSRDRAFEQYF.

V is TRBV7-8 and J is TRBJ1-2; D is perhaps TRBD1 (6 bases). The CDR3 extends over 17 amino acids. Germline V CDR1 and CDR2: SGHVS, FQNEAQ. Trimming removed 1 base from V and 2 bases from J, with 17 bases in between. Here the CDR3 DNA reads TGTGCCAGCAGCTTAGGAGGGGCAGGGGAAATGAACTATGGCTACACCTTC. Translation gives CASSLGGAGEMNYGYTF. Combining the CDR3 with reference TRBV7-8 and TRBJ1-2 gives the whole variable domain GAGVSQSPRYKVAKRGQDVALRCDPISGHVSLFWYQQALGQGPEFLTYFQNEAQLDKSGLPSDRFFAERPEGSVSTLKIQRTQQEDSAVYLCASSLGGAGEMNYGYTFGSGTRLTVV.

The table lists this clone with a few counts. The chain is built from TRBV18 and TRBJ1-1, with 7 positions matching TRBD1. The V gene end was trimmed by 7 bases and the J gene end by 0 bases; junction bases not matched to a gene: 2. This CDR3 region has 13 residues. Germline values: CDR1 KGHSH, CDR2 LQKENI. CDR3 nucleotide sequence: TGTGCCAGCTTGGGACAGTTGAACACTGAAGCTTTCTTT. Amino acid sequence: CASLGQLNTEAFF. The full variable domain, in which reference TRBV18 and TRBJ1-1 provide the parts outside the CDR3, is NAGVMQNPRHLVRRRGQEARLRCSPMKGHSHVYWYRQLPEEGLKFMVYLQKENIIDESGMPKERFSAEFPKEGPSILRIQQVVRGDSAAYFCASLGQLNTEAFFGQGTRLTVV.

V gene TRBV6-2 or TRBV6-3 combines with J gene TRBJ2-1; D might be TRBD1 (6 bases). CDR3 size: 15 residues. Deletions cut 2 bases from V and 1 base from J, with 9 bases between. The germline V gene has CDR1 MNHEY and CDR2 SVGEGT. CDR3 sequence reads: CASSYGGRSYNEQFF. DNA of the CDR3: TGTGCCAGCAGTTACGGGGGCCGTTCCTACAATGAGCAGTTCTTC.

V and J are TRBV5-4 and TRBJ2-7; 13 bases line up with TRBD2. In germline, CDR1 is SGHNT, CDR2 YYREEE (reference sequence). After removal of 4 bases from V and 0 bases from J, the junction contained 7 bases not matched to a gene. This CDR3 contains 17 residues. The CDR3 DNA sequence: TGTGCCAGCAGCCCGGGGACTAGCGGGAAAAACTCCTACGAGCAGTACTTC. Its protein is CASSPGTSGKNSYEQYF. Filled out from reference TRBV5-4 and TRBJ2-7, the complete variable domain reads ETGVTQSPTHLIKTRGQQVTLRCSSQSGHNTVSWYQQALGQGPQFIFQYYREEENGRGNFPPRFSGLQFPNYSSELNVNALELDDSALYLCASSPGTSGKNSYEQYFGPGTRLTVT.

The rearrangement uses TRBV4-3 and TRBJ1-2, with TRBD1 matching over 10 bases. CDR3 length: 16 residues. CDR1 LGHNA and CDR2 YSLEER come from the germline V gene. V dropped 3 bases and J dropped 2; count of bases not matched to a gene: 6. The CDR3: CASSQGQGHTNYGYTF. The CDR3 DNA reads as TGCGCCAGCAGCCAGGGACAGGGGCATACCAACTATGGCTACACCTTC.

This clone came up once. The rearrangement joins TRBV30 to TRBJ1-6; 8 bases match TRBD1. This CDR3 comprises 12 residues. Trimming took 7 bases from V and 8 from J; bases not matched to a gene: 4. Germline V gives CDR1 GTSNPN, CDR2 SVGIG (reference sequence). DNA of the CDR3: TGTGCCTCTGGACAGGGTTATTCACCCCTCCACTTT. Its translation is CASGQGYSPLHF.

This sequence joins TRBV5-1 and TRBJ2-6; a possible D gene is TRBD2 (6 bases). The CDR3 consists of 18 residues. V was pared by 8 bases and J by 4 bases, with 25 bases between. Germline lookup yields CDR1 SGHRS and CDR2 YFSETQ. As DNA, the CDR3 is TGCGCCAGTTACCCCGCCAGCGGAGGGTCGAAAGGGGCCAACGTCCTGACTTTC. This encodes CASYPASGGSKGANVLTF.

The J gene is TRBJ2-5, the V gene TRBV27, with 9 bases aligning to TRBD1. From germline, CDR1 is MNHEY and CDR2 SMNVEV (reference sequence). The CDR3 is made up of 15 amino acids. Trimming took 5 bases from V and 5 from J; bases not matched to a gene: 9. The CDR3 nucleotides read TGTGCCAGCAGTCGTCCTGGGACAGGGAGCGAGACCCAGTACTTC. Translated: CASSRPGTGSETQYF.

CDR3 sequence reads: CASRDSQETQYF. Written as DNA, the CDR3 is TGTGCCAGCAGGGACAGTCAAGAGACCCAGTACTTC. The chain recombines TRBV7-9 with TRBJ2-5, with D possibly being TRBD1 (6 bases). In germline, CDR1 is SEHNR, CDR2 FQNEAQ (reference sequence). The length of the CDR3 is 12 residues. Trimming removed 6 bases from V and 2 bases from J, with 7 bases in between.

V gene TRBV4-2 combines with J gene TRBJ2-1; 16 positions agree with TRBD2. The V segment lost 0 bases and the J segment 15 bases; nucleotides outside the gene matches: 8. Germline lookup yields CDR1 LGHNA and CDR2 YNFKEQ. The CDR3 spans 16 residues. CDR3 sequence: CASSQEGLAGGRVRFF. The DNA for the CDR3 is TGTGCCAGCAGCCAAGAGGGACTAGCGGGGGGGCGGGTTAGGTTCTTC.

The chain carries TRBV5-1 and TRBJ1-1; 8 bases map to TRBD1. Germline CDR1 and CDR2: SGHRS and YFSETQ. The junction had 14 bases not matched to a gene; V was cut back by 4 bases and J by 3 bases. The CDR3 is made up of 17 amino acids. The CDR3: CASSTRTGGGRHTEAFF. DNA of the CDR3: TGCGCCAGCAGCACCCGTACAGGGGGGGGGAGGCACACTGAAGCTTTCTTT.

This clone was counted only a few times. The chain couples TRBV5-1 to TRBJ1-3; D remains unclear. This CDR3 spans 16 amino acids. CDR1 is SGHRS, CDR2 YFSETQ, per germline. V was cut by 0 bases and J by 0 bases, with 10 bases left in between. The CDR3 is CASSLEAGLSGNTIYF. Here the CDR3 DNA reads TGCGCCAGCAGCTTGGAGGCAGGCCTCTCTGGAAACACCATATATTTT.

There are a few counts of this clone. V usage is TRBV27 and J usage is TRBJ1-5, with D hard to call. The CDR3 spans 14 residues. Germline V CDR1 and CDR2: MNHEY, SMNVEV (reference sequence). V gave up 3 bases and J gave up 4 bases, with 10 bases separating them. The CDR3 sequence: CASSFGVFNQPQHF. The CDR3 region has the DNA TGTGCCAGCAGTTTTGGAGTTTTTAATCAGCCCCAGCATTTT.

The CDR3 DNA reads TGTGCCAGCAGCTGGGACAGGAGCAATCAGCCCCAGCATTTT. Translation: CASSWDRSNQPQHF. The chain is built from TRBV28 and TRBJ1-5; 8 nucleotides agree with TRBD1. The V gene's germline CDR1 is MDHEN and CDR2 SYDVKM. Trimming removed 6 bases from V and 1 base from J; junction bases left unmatched: 2. The length of the CDR3 is 14 residues.